What follows are 20 T cell receptor beta chains derived from one specimen sequenced in a study of T-cell reconstitution after alpha-beta-depleted transplantation in children. Unique molecular identifiers were used in preparing the TCRbeta library. TCRdb recomputed calls from the PCR reads with MiXCR, one row per CDR3 protein. Among about 540,000 distinct CDR3 sequences, about 17% were seen once, and the ten largest hold around 3.3%. Here the sequenced sample was PBMCs from the stem cell graft donor, taken from the stem cell graft. These receptor sequences come from a human donor who donated a stem cell graft to a child with acute lymphoblastic leukemia.

V and J are TRBV18 and TRBJ1-1, with a tentative D call TRBD1 (6 bases). The CDR3 loop spans 15 amino acids. The germline V gene encodes CDR1 KGHSH and CDR2 LQKENI. V was cut by 2 bases and J by 3 bases, with 13 bases left in between. The CDR3 DNA follows: TGTGCCAGCTCACCAAATATAAGGGGGGACACTGAAGCTTTCTTT. Protein: CASSPNIRGDTEAFF.

This chain uses TRBV25-1 with TRBJ2-3; perhaps TRBD2 as D (5 bases). Germline V gene sequence: CDR1 MGHDK, CDR2 SYGVNS. This CDR3 is built from 13 residues. With 7 bases removed from V and 5 bases from J, the gap between germline ends came to 13 bases. CDR3 nucleotides: TGTGCCAGCACCAAAGTCGGAGGAGATACGCAGTATTTT. It yields the protein CASTKVGGDTQYF.

The rearrangement links TRBV20-1 to TRBJ2-1; 7 nucleotides agree with TRBD2. The germline V gene encodes CDR1 DFQATT and CDR2 SNEGSKA (reference sequence). Trimming took 1 base from V and 9 from J; bases not matched to a gene: 15. CDR3 length: 16 amino acids. CDR3 residues: CSARGIGGSIWSEQFF. CDR3 sequence (DNA): TGCAGTGCTAGAGGGATTGGCGGGAGCATCTGGAGTGAGCAGTTCTTC.

The sample holds a few counts of this clonotype. J is TRBJ1-2 and V is TRBV24-1; D possibly corresponds to TRBD1 (5 bases). CDR1 and CDR2 (germline): KGHDR, SFDVKD. The CDR3 extends over 13 amino acids. Trimming took off 3 bases at V and 6 bases at J, with 10 bases between the two ends. This chain's CDR3 is CATSDRTTDGYTF. DNA of the CDR3: TGTGCCACCAGTGATCGGACAACCGATGGCTACACCTTC.

The chain links TRBV12-3 or TRBV12-4 to TRBJ2-2, with D possibly TRBD1 on 7 matching bases. The V gene lost 3 bases and the J gene lost 5 bases, with 13 bases spanning the gap. This CDR3 is 15 amino acids long. The CDR3 nucleotides are TGTGCCAGCAGTTTCGCAGGGGGGTGGACCGGGGAGCTGTTTTTT. Its translation is CASSFAGGWTGELFF.

This clonotype has only a few counts. The CDR3, as DNA: TGCGCCAGCAGCTCAGTGGGGCGGGGTATAAACTACGAGCAGTACTTC. It specifies CASSSVGRGINYEQYF. The chain combines TRBV5-1 with TRBJ2-7, with a tentative D call TRBD2 (6 bases). CDR1 is SGHRS and CDR2 is YFSETQ in the germline V gene. Trimming removed 3 bases from V and 3 bases from J, with 19 bases in between. The CDR3 is 16 residues long. The full variable domain, rest sourced from reference TRBV5-1 and TRBJ2-7, is KAGVTQTPRYLIKTRGQQVTLSCSPISGHRSVSWYQQTPGQGLQFLFEYFSETQRNKGNFPGRFSGRQFSNSRSEMNVSTLELGDSALYLCASSSVGRGINYEQYFGPGTRLTVT.

This clonotype was counted a few times. The chain combines TRBV5-1 with TRBJ1-2; D possibly corresponds to TRBD1 (6 bases). The germline gives CDR1 SGHRS, CDR2 YFSETQ. Trimming stripped 1 base from V and 8 bases from J, with 12 bases between. There are 13 residues in the CDR3. The CDR3 nucleotides read TGCGCCAGCAGCTTGACTGGGGGGCAAGGCTACACCTTC. Amino acids: CASSLTGGQGYTF.

The gene calls are TRBV5-1 and TRBJ1-3; D uncertain. Germline values: CDR1 SGHRS, CDR2 YFSETQ. This CDR3 has 15 amino acids. The V and J ends lost 3 bases and 0 bases respectively, with 10 bases between them. In DNA, the CDR3 is TGCGCCAGCAGCTCTACCGGGCTCTCTGGAAACACCATATATTTT. The encoded protein is CASSSTGLSGNTIYF.

This clonotype occurred many times. The chain's CDR3 is CASSRQGGTEAFF. The CDR3, as DNA: TGTGCCAGCTCTCGACAGGGAGGCACTGAAGCTTTCTTT. The rearrangement uses TRBV18 and TRBJ1-1; 7 nucleotides match TRBD1. With 6 bases clipped from V and 4 bases from J, the junction kept 5 bases outside the gene matches. Germline CDR1 reads KGHSH; CDR2 reads LQKENI. This CDR3 contains 13 residues.

V usage is TRBV27 and J usage is TRBJ1-4; D gene ambiguous. The germline V and J ends were trimmed by 3 bases and 4 bases, with 9 bases remaining between them. The CDR3 has 14 amino acids. Germline V gives CDR1 MNHEY, CDR2 SMNVEV (reference sequence). For the CDR3, the DNA is TGTGCCAGCAGTTTCGGTCTAAATAATGAAAAACTGTTTTTT. Its protein is CASSFGLNNEKLFF.

J is TRBJ2-1 and V is TRBV19; 7 bases line up with TRBD2. In germline, CDR1 is LNHDA, CDR2 SQIVND (reference sequence). The CDR3 loop spans 15 amino acids. After removal of 5 bases from V and 3 bases from J, the junction contained 7 bases not matched to a gene. The CDR3 DNA reads TGTGCCAGTAGTCCTTGGGGCGGGAGCTACAATGAGCAGTTCTTC. Protein sequence: CASSPWGGSYNEQFF.

Only a few counts were recorded for this clonotype. The chain is built from TRBV12-3 or TRBV12-4 and TRBJ2-5; D may match TRBD1 or TRBD2 (6 bases each). V lost 4 bases and J 1 base, leaving 13 bases between the germline ends. The CDR3 extends over 15 amino acids. CDR3 sequence: CASSSLGGGQETQYF. The CDR3 DNA sequence: TGTGCCAGCAGTTCCCTCGGGGGCGGCCAAGAGACCCAGTACTTC.

The rearrangement uses TRBV5-1 and TRBJ2-5; the match to TRBD2 covers 8 bases. Germline loops: CDR1 SGHRS, CDR2 YFSETQ. CDR3 size: 16 residues. V trimming: 4 bases; J trimming: 5 bases; junction bases outside the gene matches: 13. CDR3: CASSPAIAGTRETQYF. The CDR3 bases are TGCGCCAGCAGCCCTGCAATAGCGGGAACTCGTGAGACCCAGTACTTC.

The chain employs TRBV12-3 or TRBV12-4 and TRBJ2-1; a possible D gene is TRBD1 (5 bases). Trimming cost V 5 bases and J 8 bases, with 19 bases left between them. This CDR3 comprises 15 residues. CDR3 protein: CASSPSPIWGDEQFF. CDR3 bases: TGTGCCAGCAGTCCCAGCCCGATTTGGGGCGATGAGCAGTTCTTC.

The gene calls are TRBV29-1 and TRBJ2-2, with TRBD1 matching over 9 bases. CDR1 is SQVTM and CDR2 is ANQGSEA in the germline V gene. The CDR3 totals 15 residues. V dropped 6 bases and J dropped 4; count of bases not matched to a gene: 9. The CDR3 loop reads CSVYPGTGITGELFF. The CDR3 coding sequence is TGCAGCGTCTACCCCGGGACAGGGATCACCGGGGAGCTGTTTTTT.

The rearrangement links TRBV27 to TRBJ1-5; the D is unclear. The ends were cut back, 6 bases at V and 1 base at J, with 10 bases in the middle. The CDR3 totals 14 residues. CDR1 is MNHEY, CDR2 SMNVEV, per germline (reference sequence). CDR3 amino acids: CASSQGWSNQPQHF. The DNA for the CDR3 is TGTGCCAGCAGCCAAGGGTGGAGCAATCAGCCCCAGCATTTT.

The sample holds a few counts of this clonotype. The J gene is TRBJ2-1, the V gene TRBV11-1, with 8 nucleotides matching TRBD2. This CDR3 has 22 amino acids. The germline gives CDR1 SGHAT, CDR2 FQDESV (reference sequence). V shed 0 bases and J 0 bases; nucleotides not matched to a gene: 19. This CDR3 reads CASSLASLGLANYPSSYNEQFF. DNA of the CDR3: TGTGCCAGCAGCTTAGCCTCACTCGGACTAGCTAATTACCCCAGCTCCTACAATGAGCAGTTCTTC.

This clonotype was observed a handful of times. V and J are TRBV10-3 and TRBJ2-2, with 7 bases identical to TRBD2. Trimming removed 11 bases from V and 0 bases from J; junction bases left unmatched: 18. The CDR3 has 18 amino acids. The germline gives CDR1 ENHRY, CDR2 SYGVKD. The CDR3 spells CASSVAGVGRANTGELFF. DNA of the CDR3: TGTGCCTCCTCTGTGGCGGGAGTAGGGAGGGCGAACACCGGGGAGCTGTTTTTT.

V is TRBV4-1 and J is TRBJ2-7; 10 bases map to TRBD2. Germline-derived CDR1 and CDR2 are MGHRA and YSYEKL. The J segment lost 0 bases and the V segment lost 4 bases, leaving 6 bases of the junction unmatched. This CDR3 is built from 16 residues. The CDR3 nucleotides are TGCGCCAGCAGCCGAGGTTTAGCGGGAGGCTCCTACGAGCAGTACTTC. This gives the protein CASSRGLAGGSYEQYF.

J is TRBJ2-1 and V is TRBV7-9; unclear D gene. CDR1 SEHNR and CDR2 FQNEAQ come from the germline V gene (reference sequence). The CDR3 spans 13 residues. With 3 bases removed from V and 5 bases from J, the gap between germline ends came to 8 bases. In DNA form, the CDR3 reads TGTGCCAGCAGCTTGGCCCATGACAATGAGCAGTTCTTC. Protein: CASSLAHDNEQFF.